This TCR beta chain was observed in a study of blood T cell repertoires in COVID-19 (dated by TCRdb to between 2020 and 2021). For the wider study: Samples from collaborators originated in the United States, Italy and Spain and spanned both the acute and convalescent phases of COVID-19. The material from the prospective study consisted of cDNA or gDNA derived from T cells, B-cell-depleted T cells, or PBMCs. Deeply sampled blood TCRbeta repertoires from subjects exposed to, actively infected with, or recovered from COVID-19 were included in the dataset. A freely available public database, intended as a resource for researchers studying the immune response to SARS-CoV-2, is where the repertoires were released. Samples came from the ongoing ImmuneRACE study (first 160 participants) plus 1,254 subjects from 6 global collaborators. The sample metadata nearly always contained a de-identified subject ID, COVID-19 status, age in years and sex. Where available, HLA class I and class II types were obtained from metadata supplied by the sample provider rather than from assay-based typing.

One collaborating source in Seattle enrolled patients during active infection and followed them longitudinally through the course of disease. Each collaborating institution followed its own protocols to collect whole blood in K2EDTA tubes. For TCRbeta analysis, collaborators shipped samples in one of three forms: frozen whole blood, isolated PBMCs, or DNA extracted from either of those sample types. TCRbeta CDR3 regions were amplified from genomic DNA using the immunoSEQ Assay, a bias-controlled multiplex PCR. Per the original workflow: The number of nucleated cells in each sample was estimated from the amplification of reference gene primers within the assay. Sequence reads were collapsed and filtered to measure the absolute abundance of every unique TCRbeta CDR3 rearrangement. For each sample, productive Simpson clonality was calculated as the square root of Simpson's diversity index across productive rearrangements. Not all clones reach the TCRdb copy of this immuneACCESS table, which keeps in-frame sequences only. Checked studies attribute under half of the gap to unresolved V genes and leave the rest unexplained. The V and J calls and the clone size are those of that table, but D and trimming were determined from the DNA. The sample data list roughly 140,000 clones, and 70% to 90% of these were observed just once. The leading ten clones occupy about 8% of the sample.

Comments on this clone: Its antigen is currently not known. There are no base qualities to consult, and no much larger clone falls within one base.

General study outcomes and caveats: How much clinical and demographic metadata was included differed by source and by participant, and the metadata was provided uncurated.

The sequencing sample was made of peripheral blood. The source is a woman aged 55 to 70 with COVID-19, enrolled during active disease.

The DNA is TGTGCCAGCAGCAGACGACAGGGCGACCCCGGGGGCTACACCTTC. This codes for CASSRRQGDPGGYTF. The chain is encoded by TRBV7-2 joined to TRBJ1-2, and TRBD1 aligns with 7 junction nucleotides. V is trimmed back by 5 bases and J by 8 bases, and the junction contains 14 bases that no gene match accounts for. CDR1 SGHTA and CDR2 FQGNSA were looked up in the germline V gene. The CDR3 runs 15 amino acids, cysteine and phenylalanine included. Only CDR3 DNA is held: 45 bases, read in frame from base 1.